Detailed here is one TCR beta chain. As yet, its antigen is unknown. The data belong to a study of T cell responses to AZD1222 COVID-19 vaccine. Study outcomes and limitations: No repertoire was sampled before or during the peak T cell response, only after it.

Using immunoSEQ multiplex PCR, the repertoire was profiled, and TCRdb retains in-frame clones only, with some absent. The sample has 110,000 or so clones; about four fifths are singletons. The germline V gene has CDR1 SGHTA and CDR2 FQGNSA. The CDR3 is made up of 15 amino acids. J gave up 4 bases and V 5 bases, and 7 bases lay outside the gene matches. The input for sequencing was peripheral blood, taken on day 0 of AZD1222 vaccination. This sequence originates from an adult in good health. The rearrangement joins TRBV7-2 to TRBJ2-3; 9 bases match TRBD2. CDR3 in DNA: TGTGCCAGCAGCAACCGCGGGGGGGCCTCAGATACGCAGTATTTT. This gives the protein CASSNRGGASDTQYF.